The rows below give T cell receptor beta chains drawn from one sample of a study of blood T cell repertoires in COVID-19. Sequencing was performed with immunoSEQ multiplex PCR; in TCRdb, only in-frame clones are kept and a portion is missing. The top ten clones hold less than 8% of a sample with approximately 200,000 clones, around 87% of them seen once. The sequencing sample was made of PBMCs or T cells enriched from blood (not recorded which). The receptors originated from a man aged 25 to 45 in a cohort exposed to, infected with or recovered from COVID-19 (not recorded which). Each CDR3 is given with its conserved first and last residue. A D gene is named only where the DNA matches it firmly. The size entry is marked missing in some rows and otherwise reads once, few, many or a size class.

v_gene	j_gene	d_gene	abundance	CDR3aa	CDR3nt
TRBV6-4	TRBJ2-3	NA	NA	CASSESFGRADTQYF	TGTGCCAGCAGTGAAAGCTTCGGGCGGGCAGATACGCAGTATTTT
TRBV28	TRBJ2-2	NA	NA	CASSLGLRPGELFF	TGTGCCAGCAGTTTAGGACTCCGACCCGGGGAGCTGTTTTTT
TRBV19	TRBJ1-4	TRBD1	few	CASSRQGYEKLFF	TGTGCCAGTAGCCGACAGGGATATGAAAAACTGTTTTTT
TRBV20-1	TRBJ2-3	TRBD2	NA	CSASIVASGMIDTQYF	TGCAGTGCTAGTATAGTGGCTAGCGGGATGATAGATACGCAGTATTTT
TRBV6-5	TRBJ2-7	TRBD2	NA	CASRGTRRYEQYF	TGTGCCAGCAGGGGGACTAGGAGGTACGAGCAGTACTTC
TRBV29-1	TRBJ1-2	NA	NA	CSAGGDYGYTF	TGCAGCGCCGGGGGGGACTATGGCTACACCTTC
TRBV2	TRBJ1-4	NA	NA	CASLRSREVTNEKLFF	TGTGCCAGTTTAAGATCAAGAGAAGTAACTAATGAAAAACTGTTTTTT
TRBV6-5	TRBJ2-7	NA	NA	CASSSPFPMHYEQYF	TGTGCCAGCAGTTCCCCTTTTCCTATGCACTACGAGCAGTACTTC
TRBV19	TRBJ1-2	NA	NA	CASSDPPTARYGYTF	TGTGCCAGTAGCGACCCGCCTACTGCGCGGTATGGCTACACCTTC
TRBV7-2	TRBJ2-7	TRBD2	NA	CASSYGREGYEQYF	TGTGCCAGCAGCTACGGGCGGGAGGGCTACGAGCAGTACTTC
TRBV12-3/TRBV12-4	TRBJ2-7	TRBD1	NA	CASSLNRGYEQYF	TGTGCCAGCAGTCTCAACAGGGGCTACGAGCAGTACTTC
TRBV5-1	TRBJ2-2	TRBD2	NA	CASSSPGLATQTGELFF	TGCGCCAGCAGCTCCCCGGGACTAGCGACCCAGACCGGGGAGCTGTTTTTT
TRBV6-6	TRBJ2-7	NA	NA	CASSQGGSAGPFLMREQYF	TGTGCCAGCAGTCAGGGGGGGTCTGCGGGACCTTTCTTGATGAGGGAGCAGTACTTC
TRBV3-1/TRBV3-2	TRBJ2-3	NA	NA	CASSPRRWDTQYF	TGTGCCAGCAGCCCACGTCGGTGGGATACGCAGTATTTT
TRBV18	TRBJ1-5	NA	NA	CASSPKRGYQPQHF	TGTGCCAGCTCACCTAAGCGGGGGTATCAGCCCCAGCATTTT
TRBV5-1	TRBJ2-2	NA	NA	CASSLEVFRGTGELFF	TGCGCCAGCAGCTTGGAGGTCTTTAGGGGGACCGGGGAGCTGTTTTTT
TRBV18	TRBJ2-2	TRBD1	NA	CASSPKDQTGRFSTGELFF	TGTGCCAGCTCACCAAAGGATCAGACAGGGAGATTTAGCACCGGGGAGCTGTTTTTT
TRBV21-1	TRBJ1-5	NA	NA	CASSKPGQGVNQPQHF	TGTGCCAGCAGCAAACCTGGACAGGGAGTTAATCAGCCCCAGCATTTT
TRBV28	TRBJ2-1	TRBD2	NA	CASTILASGAQEQFF	TGTGCCAGCACCATTCTCGCTAGCGGGGCCCAAGAGCAGTTCTTC
TRBV7-2	TRBJ2-5	TRBD2	NA	CASSRTSWETQYF	TGTGCCAGCAGCAGGACTAGCTGGGAGACCCAGTACTTC
TRBV15	TRBJ1-5	NA	NA	CATSRGTLLNDQPQHF	TGTGCCACCAGCAGAGGCACCTTACTGAACGATCAGCCCCAGCATTTT
TRBV28	TRBJ2-2	NA	NA	CATENSAAPTNTGELFF	TGTGCCACCGAAAATTCCGCCGCGCCAACGAACACCGGGGAGCTGTTTTTT
TRBV5-1	TRBJ1-5	NA	NA	CASSLYSNQPQHF	TGCGCCAGCAGCTTATACAGTAATCAGCCCCAGCATTTT
TRBV28	TRBJ1-6	NA	few	CASSSGRVLHF	TGTGCCAGCAGTTCCGGTAGAGTTCTCCACTTT
TRBV7-2	TRBJ1-1	NA	NA	CASSLAGVRDTEAFF	TGTGCCAGCAGCTTAGCAGGGGTAAGGGATACTGAAGCTTTCTTT
TRBV9	TRBJ2-1	TRBD2	NA	CASSVYASGRFREQFF	TGTGCCAGCAGCGTATATGCTAGCGGGAGGTTTCGTGAGCAGTTCTTC
TRBV7-3	TRBJ1-2	TRBD1	NA	CASSRTPGQGLGGYTF	TGTGCCAGCAGCCGAACACCGGGACAGGGATTGGGCGGCTACACCTTC
TRBV28	TRBJ2-7	TRBD1	few	CASRTGKRMYYEQYF	TGTGCCAGCAGGACAGGGAAACGGATGTACTACGAGCAGTACTTC
TRBV6-5	TRBJ2-1	NA	NA	CASSYQVPGGYNEQFF	TGTGCCAGCAGTTACCAGGTCCCAGGGGGGTACAATGAGCAGTTCTTC